The clone carrying this T cell receptor (beta chain) was counted between two and nine times. Its target is unknown. Method: immunoSEQ multiplex PCR; TCRdb's copy keeps in-frame clones and lacks some. The sample shows 85,000 to 100,000 clones, less than 80% of them seen only once. This sample was taken from a study of radiotherapy plus CTLA-4 blockade in lung cancer. Broader study findings: Reported findings show early blood T cell clone dynamics, with interferon-beta, best predicted response. TCR clones originating in tumors grew in number in blood after radiotherapy plus ipilimumab.

In germline, CDR1 is SGHTA, CDR2 FQGNSA. This CDR3 comprises 17 residues. The V and J ends lost 5 bases and 3 bases, in that order; junction bases with no gene match: 15. The clonotype originates from a human donor with non-small cell lung cancer that progressed on radiotherapy plus ipilimumab. The chain joins TRBV7-2 to TRBJ2-5; TRBD1 aligns across 7 bases. The material sequenced was peripheral blood, taken from a patient treated with radiotherapy plus ipilimumab. CDR3 in amino acids: CASSPRVRGLGEETQYF. CDR3 DNA: TGTGCCAGCAGCCCCCGGGTAAGGGGGCTCGGGGAAGAGACCCAGTACTTC.